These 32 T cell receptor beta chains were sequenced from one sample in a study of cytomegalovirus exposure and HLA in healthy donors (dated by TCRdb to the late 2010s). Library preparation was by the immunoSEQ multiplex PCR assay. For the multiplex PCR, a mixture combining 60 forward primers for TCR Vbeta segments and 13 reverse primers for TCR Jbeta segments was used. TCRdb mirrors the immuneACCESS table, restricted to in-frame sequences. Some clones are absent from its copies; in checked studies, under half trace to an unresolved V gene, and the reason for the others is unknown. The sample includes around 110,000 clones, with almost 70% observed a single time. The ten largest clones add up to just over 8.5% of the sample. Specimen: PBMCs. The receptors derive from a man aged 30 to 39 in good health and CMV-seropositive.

CDR3 residues: CASSQGLGGGATNEKLFF. Here the CDR3 DNA reads TGCGCCAGCAGCCAGGGACTCGGGGGAGGGGCAACTAATGAAAAACTGTTTTTT. This sequence joins TRBV5-1 and TRBJ1-4; TRBD1 is a possible D gene (5 bases). Germline V gives CDR1 SGHRS, CDR2 YFSETQ. This CDR3 spans 18 amino acids. V was shortened by 4 bases and J by 0 bases, with 19 bases between the two germline ends.

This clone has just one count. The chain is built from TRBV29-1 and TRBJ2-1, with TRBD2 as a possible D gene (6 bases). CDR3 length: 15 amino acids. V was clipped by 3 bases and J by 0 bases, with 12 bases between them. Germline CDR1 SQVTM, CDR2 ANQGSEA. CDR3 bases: TGCAGCGTTGAGGATAGCGGTAGCTCCTACAATGAGCAGTTCTTC. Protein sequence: CSVEDSGSSYNEQFF.

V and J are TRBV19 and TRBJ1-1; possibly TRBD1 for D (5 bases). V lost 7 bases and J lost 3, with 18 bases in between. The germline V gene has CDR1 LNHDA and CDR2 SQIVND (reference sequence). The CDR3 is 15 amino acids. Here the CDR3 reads CASNIGWGVDTEAFF. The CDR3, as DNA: TGTGCCAGTAATATCGGGTGGGGGGTAGACACTGAAGCTTTCTTT.

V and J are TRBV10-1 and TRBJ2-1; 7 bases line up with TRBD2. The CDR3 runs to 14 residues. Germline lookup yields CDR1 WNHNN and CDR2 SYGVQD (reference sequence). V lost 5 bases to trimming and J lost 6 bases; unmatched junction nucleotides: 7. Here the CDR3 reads CASSRDGGGNEQFF. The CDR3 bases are TGCGCCAGCAGTCGCGACGGCGGGGGCAATGAGCAGTTCTTC.

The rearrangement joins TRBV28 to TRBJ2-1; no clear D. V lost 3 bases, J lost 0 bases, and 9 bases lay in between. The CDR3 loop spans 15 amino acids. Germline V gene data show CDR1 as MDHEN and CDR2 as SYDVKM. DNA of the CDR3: TGTGCCAGCAGTTTCCCCGGTGACTCCTACAATGAGCAGTTCTTC. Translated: CASSFPGDSYNEQFF.

The CDR3 nucleotides read TGTGCCAGCAGTTTACGGGACAGCTACGAGCAGTACGTC. Its translation is CASSLRDSYEQYV. The chain recombines TRBV28 with TRBJ2-7; 7 bases are shared with TRBD1. CDR1 is MDHEN and CDR2 is SYDVKM in the germline V gene. V lost 2 bases, J lost 3 bases, and 1 base stayed unmatched. The CDR3 consists of 13 residues.

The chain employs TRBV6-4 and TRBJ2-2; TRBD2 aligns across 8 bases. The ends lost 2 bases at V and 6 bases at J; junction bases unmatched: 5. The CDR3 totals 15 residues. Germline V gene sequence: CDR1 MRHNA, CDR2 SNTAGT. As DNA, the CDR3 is TGTGCCAGCAGTGACCCGATTAGCGGGGCCGGGGAGCTGTTTTTT. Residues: CASSDPISGAGELFF.

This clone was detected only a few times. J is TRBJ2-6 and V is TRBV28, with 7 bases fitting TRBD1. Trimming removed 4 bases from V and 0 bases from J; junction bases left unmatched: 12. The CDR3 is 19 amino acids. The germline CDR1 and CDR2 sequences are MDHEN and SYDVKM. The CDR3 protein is CASSSGSGGLSSGANVLTF. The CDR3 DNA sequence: TGTGCCAGCAGTTCGGGGTCAGGGGGTTTGAGCTCTGGGGCCAACGTCCTGACTTTC.

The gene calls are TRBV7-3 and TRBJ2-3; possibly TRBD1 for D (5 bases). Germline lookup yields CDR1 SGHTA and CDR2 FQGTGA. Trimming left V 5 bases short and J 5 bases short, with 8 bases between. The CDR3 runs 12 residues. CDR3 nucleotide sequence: TGTGCCAGCAGCGCCCAGGGAGATACGCAGTATTTT. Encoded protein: CASSAQGDTQYF. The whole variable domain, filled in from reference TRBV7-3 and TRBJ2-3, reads GAGVSQTPSNKVTEKGKYVELRCDPISGHTALYWYRQSLGQGPEFLIYFQGTGAADDSGLPNDRFFAVRPEGSVSTLKIQRTERGDSAVYLCASSAQGDTQYFGPGTRLTVL.

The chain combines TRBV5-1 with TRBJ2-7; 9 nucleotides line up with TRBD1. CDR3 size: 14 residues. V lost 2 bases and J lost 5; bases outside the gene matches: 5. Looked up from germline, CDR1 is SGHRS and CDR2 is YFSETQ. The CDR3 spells CASSLRQGGHEQYF. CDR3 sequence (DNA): TGCGCCAGCAGCTTACGACAGGGGGGTCACGAGCAGTACTTC.

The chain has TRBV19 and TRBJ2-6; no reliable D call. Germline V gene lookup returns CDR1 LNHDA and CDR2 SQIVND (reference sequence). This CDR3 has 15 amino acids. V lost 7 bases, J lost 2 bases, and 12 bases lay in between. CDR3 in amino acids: CASTTTSAGANVLTF. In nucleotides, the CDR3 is TGTGCCAGTACCACTACGTCAGCTGGGGCCAACGTCCTGACTTTC.

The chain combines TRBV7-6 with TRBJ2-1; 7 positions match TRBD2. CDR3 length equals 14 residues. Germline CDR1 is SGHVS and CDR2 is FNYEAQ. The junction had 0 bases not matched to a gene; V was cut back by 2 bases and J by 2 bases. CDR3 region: CASSLSGAYNEQFF. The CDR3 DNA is TGTGCCAGCAGCTTAAGCGGGGCCTACAATGAGCAGTTCTTC.

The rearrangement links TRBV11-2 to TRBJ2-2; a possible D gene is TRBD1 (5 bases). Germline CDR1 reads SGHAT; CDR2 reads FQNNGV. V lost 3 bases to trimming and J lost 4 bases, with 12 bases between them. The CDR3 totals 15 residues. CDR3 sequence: CASSLARATTGELFF. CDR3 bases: TGTGCCAGCAGCTTGGCCAGGGCCACCACCGGGGAGCTGTTTTTT.

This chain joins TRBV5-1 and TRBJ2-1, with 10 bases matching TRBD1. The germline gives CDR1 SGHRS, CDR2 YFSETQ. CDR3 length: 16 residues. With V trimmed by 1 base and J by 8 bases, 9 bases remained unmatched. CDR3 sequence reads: CASSLQPRDRGHEQFF. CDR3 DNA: TGCGCCAGCAGCTTGCAGCCCCGGGACAGGGGCCATGAGCAGTTCTTC.

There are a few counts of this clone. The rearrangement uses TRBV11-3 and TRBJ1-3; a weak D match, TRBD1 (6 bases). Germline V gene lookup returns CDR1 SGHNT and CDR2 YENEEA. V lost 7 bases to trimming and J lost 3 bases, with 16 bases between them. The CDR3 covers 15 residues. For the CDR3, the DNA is TGTGCCAGCACCATAACAGGGATTAATGGAAACACCATATATTTT. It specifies CASTITGINGNTIYF.

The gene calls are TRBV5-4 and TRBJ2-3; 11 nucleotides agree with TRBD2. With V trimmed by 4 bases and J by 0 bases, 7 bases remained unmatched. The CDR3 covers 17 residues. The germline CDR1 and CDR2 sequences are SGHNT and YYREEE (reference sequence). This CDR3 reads CASSTETSGDSTDTQYF. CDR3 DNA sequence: TGTGCCAGCAGCACGGAGACTAGCGGGGACAGCACAGATACGCAGTATTTT.

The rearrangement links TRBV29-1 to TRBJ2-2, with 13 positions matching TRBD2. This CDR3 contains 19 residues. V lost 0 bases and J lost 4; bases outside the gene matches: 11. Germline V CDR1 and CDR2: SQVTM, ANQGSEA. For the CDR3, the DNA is TGCAGCGTTGAAGATGCCCCCCGGACTAGCGGGGGAGGCACCGGGGAGCTGTTTTTT. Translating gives CSVEDAPRTSGGGTGELFF.

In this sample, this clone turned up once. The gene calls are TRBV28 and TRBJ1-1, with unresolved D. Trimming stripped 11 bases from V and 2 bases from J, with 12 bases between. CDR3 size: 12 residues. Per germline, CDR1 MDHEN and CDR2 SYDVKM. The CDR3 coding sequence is TGTGCCGGTTGGCAGACAAACACTGAAGCTTTCTTT. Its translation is CAGWQTNTEAFF.

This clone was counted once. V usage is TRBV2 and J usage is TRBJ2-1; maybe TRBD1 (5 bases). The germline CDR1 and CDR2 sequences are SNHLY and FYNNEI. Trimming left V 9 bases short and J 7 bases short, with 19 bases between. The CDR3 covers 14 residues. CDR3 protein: CASQGQPNGNEQFF. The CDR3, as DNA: TGTGCCAGTCAGGGCCAACCCAACGGGAATGAGCAGTTCTTC.

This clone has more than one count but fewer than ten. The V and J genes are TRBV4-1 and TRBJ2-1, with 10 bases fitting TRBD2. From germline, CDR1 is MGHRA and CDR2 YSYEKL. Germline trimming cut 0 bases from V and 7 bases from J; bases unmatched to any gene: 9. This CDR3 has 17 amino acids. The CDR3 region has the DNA TGCGCCAGCAGCCAAGAGGGGCTAGCGGGAGATTGGAATGAGCAGTTCTTC. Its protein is CASSQEGLAGDWNEQFF.

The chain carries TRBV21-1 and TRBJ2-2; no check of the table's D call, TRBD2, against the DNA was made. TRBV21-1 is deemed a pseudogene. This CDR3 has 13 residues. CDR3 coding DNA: TGTGCCAGCAGCATTGGAGGCACCGGGGAGCTGTTTTTT. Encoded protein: CASSIGGTGELFF.

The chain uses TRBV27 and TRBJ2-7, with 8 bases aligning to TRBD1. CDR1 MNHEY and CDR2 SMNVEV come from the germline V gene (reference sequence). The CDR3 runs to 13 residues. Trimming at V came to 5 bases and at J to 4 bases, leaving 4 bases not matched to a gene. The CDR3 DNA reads TGTGCCAGCAGTATGAGGACAGGGTACGAGCAGTACTTC. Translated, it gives CASSMRTGYEQYF.

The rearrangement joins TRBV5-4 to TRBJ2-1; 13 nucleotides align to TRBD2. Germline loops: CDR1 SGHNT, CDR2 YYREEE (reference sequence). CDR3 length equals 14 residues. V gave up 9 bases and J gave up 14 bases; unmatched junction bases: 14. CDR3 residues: CATKGLAGPGGEFF. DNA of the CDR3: TGTGCCACCAAGGGACTAGCGGGACCTGGAGGGGAGTTCTTC.

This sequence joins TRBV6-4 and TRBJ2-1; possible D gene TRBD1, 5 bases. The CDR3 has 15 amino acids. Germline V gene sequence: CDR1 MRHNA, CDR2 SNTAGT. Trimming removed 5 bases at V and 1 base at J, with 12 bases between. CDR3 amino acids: CASSSDRNSYNEQFF. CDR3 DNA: TGTGCCAGCAGTTCCGACAGAAATTCCTACAATGAGCAGTTCTTC.

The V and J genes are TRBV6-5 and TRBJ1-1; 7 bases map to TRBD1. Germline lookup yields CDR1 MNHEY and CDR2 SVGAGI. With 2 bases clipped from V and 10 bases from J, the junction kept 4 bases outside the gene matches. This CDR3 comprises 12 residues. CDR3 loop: CASSYTGVAAFF. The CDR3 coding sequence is TGTGCCAGCAGTTACACAGGGGTAGCAGCTTTCTTT.

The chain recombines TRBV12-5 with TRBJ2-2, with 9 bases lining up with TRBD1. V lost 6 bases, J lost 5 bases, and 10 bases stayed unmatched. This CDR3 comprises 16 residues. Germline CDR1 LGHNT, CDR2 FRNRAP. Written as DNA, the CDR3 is TGTGCTAGTGGAGCCGAGGACAGGGGCAATACCGGGGAGCTGTTTTTT. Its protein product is CASGAEDRGNTGELFF.

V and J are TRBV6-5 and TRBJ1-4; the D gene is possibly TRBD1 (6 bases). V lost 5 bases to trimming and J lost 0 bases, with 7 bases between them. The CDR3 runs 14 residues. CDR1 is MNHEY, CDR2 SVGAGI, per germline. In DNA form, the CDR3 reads TGTGCCAGCAGTAAGGGGGCAACTAATGAAAAACTGTTTTTT. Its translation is CASSKGATNEKLFF.

The CDR3 DNA sequence: TGTGCCAGCAGCGTAGTGGCTAGCGGATCTAGCACAGATACGCAGTATTTT. Its translation is CASSVVASGSSTDTQYF. The J gene is TRBJ2-3, the V gene TRBV9, with 7 bases aligning to TRBD2. The CDR3 extends over 17 amino acids. The V gene end was trimmed by 0 bases and the J gene end by 0 bases; junction bases not matched to a gene: 7. CDR1 SGDLS and CDR2 YYNGEE come from the germline V gene.

CDR3 amino acids: CASSHEGTNQPQHF. CDR3 nucleotide sequence: TGCGCCAGCAGTCATGAGGGGACAAATCAGCCCCAGCATTTT. The genes are TRBV4-1 and TRBJ1-5; D is perhaps TRBD1 (6 bases). The CDR3 totals 14 residues. The ends were cut back, 6 bases at V and 4 bases at J, with 13 bases in the middle. Germline lookup yields CDR1 MGHRA and CDR2 YSYEKL.

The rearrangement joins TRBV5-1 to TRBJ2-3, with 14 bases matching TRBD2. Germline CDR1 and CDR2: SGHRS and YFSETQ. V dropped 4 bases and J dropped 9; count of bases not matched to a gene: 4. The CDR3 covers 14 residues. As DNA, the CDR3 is TGCGCCAGCAGCCAGGGACTAGCGGGAGAAACGCAGTATTTT. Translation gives CASSQGLAGETQYF.

The CDR3, as DNA: TGTGCCAGCAGCGTAAACCCGCGGGGGGGACTGTCCGGGGAGCTGTTTTTT. As protein: CASSVNPRGGLSGELFF. This sequence joins TRBV9 and TRBJ2-2; TRBD2 matches at 9 bases. Germline V gene data show CDR1 as SGDLS and CDR2 as YYNGEE. This CDR3 contains 17 residues. V was clipped by 1 base and J by 6 bases; unmatched bases: 10.

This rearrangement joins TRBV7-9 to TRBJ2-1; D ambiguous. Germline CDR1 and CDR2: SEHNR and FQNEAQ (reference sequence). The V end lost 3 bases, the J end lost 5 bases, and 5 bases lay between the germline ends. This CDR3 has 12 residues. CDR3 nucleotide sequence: TGTGCCAGCAGCTTTCTACACAATGAGCAGTTCTTC. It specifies CASSFLHNEQFF.